This TCR beta chain appears in the sequencing data of a study of T cells in Graves' hyperthyroidism and ophthalmopathy. Uncontrolled infection, other autoimmune disease, pregnancy or lactation excluded patients. Together with thyroid ultrasound, orbital computed tomography, serum thyroxine and TRAb, clinical symptoms were used for diagnoses. This clonotype showed up many times. Its antigen is unidentified. From RNA transcripts, TCR beta CDR3 regions were amplified. The HTBI set primed first-round TCR CDR3 RT-PCR. Using its own MiXCR run on the multiplex PCR reads, TCRdb lists one record per CDR3 protein. The table records about 410,000 distinct CDR3 sequences, about 14% of them present only once. Points from the study as a whole: Using 13 V-J features, a model discriminated ophthalmopathy from stable hyperthyroidism.

Material: blood. This receptor was identified in a woman aged 25 to 39 with Graves' ophthalmopathy.

CDR3 sequence: CSASQGFNEKLFF. CDR3 bases: TGCAGTGCTTCACAGGGCTTTAATGAAAAACTGTTTTTT. The J gene is TRBJ1-4, the V gene TRBV20-1, with D possibly TRBD1 on 6 matching bases. This CDR3 spans 13 amino acids. Per germline, CDR1 DFQATT and CDR2 SNEGSKA (reference sequence). V lost 5 bases and J 4 bases, leaving 11 bases between the germline ends.